The entry that follows covers one TCR beta chain sequence. This sample is drawn from a study of CD8+ T cells in alopecia areata. Reverse transcription of extracted RNA yielded cDNA, which provided the sequencing template. Using immunoSEQ multiplex PCR, the repertoire was profiled, and TCRdb retains in-frame clones only, with some absent. This repertoire shows 100,000 to 150,000 clones, roughly 50% found once; its top ten account for roughly 10%. Per the germline V gene, CDR1 is SQVTM and CDR2 is ANQGSEA. The V gene lost 1 base and the J gene lost 2 bases, with 12 bases spanning the gap. The CDR3 extends over 14 amino acids.

Sequencing was done on a sample of NKG2D-low CD8+ T cells sorted from blood. The V and J genes are TRBV29-1 and TRBJ2-7; the D is unclear. The TCR was taken from a human donor with alopecia areata. In DNA, the CDR3 is TGCAGCGTTGAAGGCGGCACCAATACCTACGAGCAGTACTTC. Encoded protein: CSVEGGTNTYEQYF.